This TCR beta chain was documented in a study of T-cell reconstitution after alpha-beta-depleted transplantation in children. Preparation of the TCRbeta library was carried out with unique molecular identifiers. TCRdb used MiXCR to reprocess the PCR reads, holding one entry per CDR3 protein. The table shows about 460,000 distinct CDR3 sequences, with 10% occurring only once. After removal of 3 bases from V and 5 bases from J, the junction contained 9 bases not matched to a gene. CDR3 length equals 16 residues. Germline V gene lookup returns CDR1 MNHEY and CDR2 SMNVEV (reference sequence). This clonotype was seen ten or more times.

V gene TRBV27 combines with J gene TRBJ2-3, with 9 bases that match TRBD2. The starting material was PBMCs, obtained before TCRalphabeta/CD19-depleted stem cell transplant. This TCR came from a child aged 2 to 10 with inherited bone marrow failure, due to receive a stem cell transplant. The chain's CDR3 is CASSLGLAGRGDTQYF. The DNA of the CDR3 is TGTGCCAGCAGTTTGGGGCTAGCGGGACGGGGAGATACGCAGTATTTT.